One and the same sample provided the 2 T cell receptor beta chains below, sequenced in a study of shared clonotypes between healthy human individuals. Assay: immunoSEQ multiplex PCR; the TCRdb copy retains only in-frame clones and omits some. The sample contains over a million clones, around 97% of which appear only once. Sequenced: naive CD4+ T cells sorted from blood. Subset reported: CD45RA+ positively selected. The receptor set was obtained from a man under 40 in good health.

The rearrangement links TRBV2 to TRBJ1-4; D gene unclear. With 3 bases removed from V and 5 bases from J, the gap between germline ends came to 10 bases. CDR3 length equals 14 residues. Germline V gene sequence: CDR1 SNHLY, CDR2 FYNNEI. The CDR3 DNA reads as TGTGCCAGCAGTGACATTGCCGGGAATGAAAAACTGTTTTTT. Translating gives CASSDIAGNEKLFF.

The CDR3 DNA reads as TGTGCCAGCAGCTTGGCCGGCTTTGCGTGGGATCGCAGGGTCCGAGAGACCCAGTACTTC. Its translation is CASSLAGFAWDRRVRETQYF. The chain employs TRBV5-8 and TRBJ2-5; D is possibly TRBD1 (5 bases). CDR3 length: 20 residues. V lost 0 bases to trimming and J lost 4 bases, with 28 bases between them. Germline V gives CDR1 SGHTS, CDR2 YDEGEE.